This T cell receptor beta chain originates from a study of T-cell memory formation after mild COVID-19. The ends were cut back, 5 bases at V and 1 base at J, with 5 bases in the middle. CDR1 and CDR2 (germline): DFQATT, SNEGSKA (reference sequence). The CDR3 contains 11 residues. General study findings and limits: Chiefly within CM and EM were the contracting CD4+ clones; CD8+ ones were within EMRA. Pre-infection memory already had some responding clones, implying cross-reactive memory joined.

Libraries for TCRalpha and TCRbeta carried sample barcodes and unique molecular identifiers via 5'RACE. A single record per CDR3 protein comes from TCRdb applying MiXCR to the 5' RACE reads. The table has a few hundred thousand distinct CDR3 sequences, roughly 17% seen once. This clonotype was observed a few times. Its specificity is not known. The sequence came from a man in his late teens or twenties who had mild COVID-19 (a few samples of this study predate the infection). Cell type and time point are not known. This chain uses TRBV20-1 with TRBJ1-1; no reliable D call. Sequencing input: PBMCs or a T cell subset sorted from them (not recorded which). The CDR3 DNA sequence: TGCAGTGCTCCAGGGAACACTGAAGCTTTCTTT. The encoded protein is CSAPGNTEAFF.